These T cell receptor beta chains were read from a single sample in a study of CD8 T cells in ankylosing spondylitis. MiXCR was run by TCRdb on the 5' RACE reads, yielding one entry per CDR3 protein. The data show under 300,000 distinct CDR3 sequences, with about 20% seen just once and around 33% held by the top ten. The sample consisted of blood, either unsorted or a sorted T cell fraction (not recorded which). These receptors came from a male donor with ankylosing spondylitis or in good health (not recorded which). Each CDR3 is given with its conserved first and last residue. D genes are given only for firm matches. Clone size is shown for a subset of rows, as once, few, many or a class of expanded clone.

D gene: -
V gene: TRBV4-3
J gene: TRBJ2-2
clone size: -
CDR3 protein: CASSQDGGGYGELFF
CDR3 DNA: TGCGCCAGCAGCCAAGATGGAGGGGGTTACGGGGAGCTGTTTTTT

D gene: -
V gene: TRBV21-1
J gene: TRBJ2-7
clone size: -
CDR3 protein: CASSQYSYEQYF
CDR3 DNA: TGTGCCAGCAGCCAATATTCCTACGAGCAGTACTTC

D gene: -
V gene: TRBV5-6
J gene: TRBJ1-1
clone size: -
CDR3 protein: CASSMLSQMNTEAFF
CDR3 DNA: TGTGCCAGCAGCATGTTGAGTCAGATGAACACTGAAGCTTTCTTT

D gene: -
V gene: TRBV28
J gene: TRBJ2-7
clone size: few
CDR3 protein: CASSTVKGSYEQYF
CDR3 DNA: TGTGCCAGCAGCACCGTGAAGGGAAGCTACGAGCAGTACTTC

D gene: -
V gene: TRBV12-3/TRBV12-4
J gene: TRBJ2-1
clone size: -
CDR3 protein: CASSPRVRSSYNEQFF
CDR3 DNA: TGTGCCAGCAGTCCCCGAGTGCGGAGCTCCTACAATGAGCAGTTCTTC

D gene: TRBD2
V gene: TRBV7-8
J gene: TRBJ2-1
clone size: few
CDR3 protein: CASSLLGGVQSDEQFF
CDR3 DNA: TGTGCCAGCAGCTTATTGGGGGGGGTCCAGAGCGATGAGCAGTTCTTC

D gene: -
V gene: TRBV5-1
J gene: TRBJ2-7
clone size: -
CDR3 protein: CASSSGGGREHAGYEQYF
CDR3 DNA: TGCGCCAGCAGCTCCGGAGGGGGGCGGGAGCATGCTGGCTACGAGCAGTACTTC

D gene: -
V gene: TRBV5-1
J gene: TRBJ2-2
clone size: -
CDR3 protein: CASSFYPAASNTGELFF
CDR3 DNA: TGCGCCAGCAGCTTTTACCCAGCGGCCTCGAACACCGGGGAGCTGTTTTTT

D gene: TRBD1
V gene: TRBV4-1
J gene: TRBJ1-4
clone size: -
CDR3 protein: CASSQTPAGQGVEKLFF
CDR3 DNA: TGCGCCAGCAGCCAAACCCCAGCGGGACAGGGGGTTGAAAAACTGTTTTTT

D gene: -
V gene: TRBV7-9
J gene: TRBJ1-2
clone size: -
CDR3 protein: CASGTWGGDGGYTF
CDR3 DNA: TGTGCCAGCGGCACATGGGGAGGTGATGGTGGCTACACCTTC

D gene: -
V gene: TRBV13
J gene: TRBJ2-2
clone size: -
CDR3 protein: CASSLATEGGTGELFF
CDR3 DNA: TGTGCCAGCAGCTTAGCCACTGAAGGGGGCACCGGGGAGCTGTTTTTT

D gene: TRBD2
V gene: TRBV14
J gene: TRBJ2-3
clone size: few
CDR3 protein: CASSQSGRKDTQYF
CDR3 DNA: TGTGCCAGCAGCCAAAGCGGGAGAAAAGATACGCAGTATTTT

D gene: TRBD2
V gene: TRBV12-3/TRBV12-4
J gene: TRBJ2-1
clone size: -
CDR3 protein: CASSFASGSAIEQFF
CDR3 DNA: TGTGCCAGCAGTTTTGCTAGCGGGAGTGCGATTGAGCAGTTCTTC

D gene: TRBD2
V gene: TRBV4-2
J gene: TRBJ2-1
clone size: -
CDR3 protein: CASSLIGTSGRPRGNEQFF
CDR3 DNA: TGTGCCAGCAGCCTAATCGGGACTAGCGGGAGACCCCGGGGCAATGAGCAGTTCTTC

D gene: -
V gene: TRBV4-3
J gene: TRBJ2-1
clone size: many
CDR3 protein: CASSQDLFNEQFF
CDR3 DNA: TGCGCCAGCAGCCAAGATTTATTCAATGAGCAGTTCTTC

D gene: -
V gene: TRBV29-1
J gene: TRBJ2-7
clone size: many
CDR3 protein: CSVGQVNSYEQYF
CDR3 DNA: TGCAGCGTTGGACAGGTGAACTCCTACGAGCAGTACTTC

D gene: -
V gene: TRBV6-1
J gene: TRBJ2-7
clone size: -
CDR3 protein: CASSEAWGAYEQYF
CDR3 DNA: TGTGCCAGCAGTGAAGCGTGGGGGGCTTACGAGCAGTACTTC

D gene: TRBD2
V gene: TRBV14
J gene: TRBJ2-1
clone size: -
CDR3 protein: CASSPAAGGPHEQFF
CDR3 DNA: TGTGCCAGCAGCCCGGCAGCGGGAGGGCCGCATGAGCAGTTCTTC

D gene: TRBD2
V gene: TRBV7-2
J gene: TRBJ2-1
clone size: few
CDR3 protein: CASSLMGLAGADNEQFF
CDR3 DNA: TGTGCCAGCAGCTTAATGGGACTAGCGGGGGCCGACAATGAGCAGTTCTTC

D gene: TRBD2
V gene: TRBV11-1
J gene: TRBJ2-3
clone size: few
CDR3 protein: CASSPRRELADTQYF
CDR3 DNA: TGTGCCAGCAGCCCCCGGCGGGAGCTTGCAGATACGCAGTATTTT

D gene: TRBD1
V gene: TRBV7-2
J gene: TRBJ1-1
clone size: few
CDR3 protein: CASSHRGVPEAFF
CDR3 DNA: TGTGCCAGCAGCCACAGGGGAGTTCCTGAAGCTTTCTTT

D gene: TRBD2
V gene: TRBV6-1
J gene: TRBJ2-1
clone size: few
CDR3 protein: CASSAGLAGTLYNEQFF
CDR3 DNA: TGTGCCAGCAGCGCGGGACTAGCGGGAACGTTATACAATGAGCAGTTCTTC

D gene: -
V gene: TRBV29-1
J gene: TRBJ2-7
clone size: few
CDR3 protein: CSVDGGLGYEQYF
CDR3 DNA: TGCAGCGTTGATGGGGGGCTAGGCTACGAGCAGTACTTC

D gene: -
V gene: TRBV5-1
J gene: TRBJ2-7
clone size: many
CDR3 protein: CASPILIPQYTTYEQYF
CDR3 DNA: TGCGCCAGCCCTATCCTAATCCCACAGTACACTACCTACGAGCAGTACTTC

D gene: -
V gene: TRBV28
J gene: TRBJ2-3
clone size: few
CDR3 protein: CASSLRLDTDTQYF
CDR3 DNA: TGTGCCAGCAGTTTGAGACTAGACACAGATACGCAGTATTTT

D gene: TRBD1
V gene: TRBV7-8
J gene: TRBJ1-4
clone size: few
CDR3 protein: CASSKDRTTDNEKLFF
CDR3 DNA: TGTGCCAGCAGCAAGGACAGGACCACGGACAATGAAAAACTGTTTTTT

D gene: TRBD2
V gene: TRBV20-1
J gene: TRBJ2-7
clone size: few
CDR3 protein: CSATRLAGASSSWDEQYF
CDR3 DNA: TGCAGTGCTACCAGACTAGCGGGAGCCTCCTCGTCTTGGGACGAGCAGTACTTC

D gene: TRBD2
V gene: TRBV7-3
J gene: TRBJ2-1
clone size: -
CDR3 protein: CASSSPGGLAYSSYNEQFF
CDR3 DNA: TGTGCCAGCAGCTCCCCCGGGGGACTAGCTTACAGCTCCTACAATGAGCAGTTCTTC

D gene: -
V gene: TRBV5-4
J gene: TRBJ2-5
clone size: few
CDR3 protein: CASSLGGVGATQYF
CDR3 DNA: TGTGCCAGCAGCTTAGGAGGGGTGGGTGCGACCCAGTACTTC

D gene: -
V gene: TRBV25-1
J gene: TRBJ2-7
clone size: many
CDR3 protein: CASSEPGEANGQYF
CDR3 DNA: TGTGCCAGCAGTGAACCCGGGGAGGCCAACGGGCAGTACTTC

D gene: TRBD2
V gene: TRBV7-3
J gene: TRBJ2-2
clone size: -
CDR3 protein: CASSLSGRAGELFF
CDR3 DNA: TGTGCCAGCAGCTTAAGCGGGAGAGCCGGGGAGCTGTTTTTT

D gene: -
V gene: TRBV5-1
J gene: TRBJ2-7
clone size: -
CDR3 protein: CASSSMEAYEQYF
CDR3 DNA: TGCGCCAGCAGCTCAATGGAGGCCTACGAGCAGTACTTC

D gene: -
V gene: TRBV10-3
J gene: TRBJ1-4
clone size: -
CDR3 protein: CAISDPYAGDFLFF
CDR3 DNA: TGTGCCATCAGTGACCCCTACGCGGGGGATTTCTTGTTTTTT

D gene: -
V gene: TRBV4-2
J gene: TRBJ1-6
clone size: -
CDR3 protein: CASSGGKNLDSPLHF
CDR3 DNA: TGTGCCAGCAGCGGGGGCAAAAACCTTGATTCACCCCTCCACTTT

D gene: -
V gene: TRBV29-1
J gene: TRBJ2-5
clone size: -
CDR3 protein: CSVEGNKETQYF
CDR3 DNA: TGCAGCGTTGAGGGGAATAAAGAGACCCAGTACTTC

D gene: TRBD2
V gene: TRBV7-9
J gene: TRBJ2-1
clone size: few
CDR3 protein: CASSPRTSEYNEQFF
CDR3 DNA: TGTGCCAGCAGCCCGAGAACTAGCGAGTACAATGAGCAGTTCTTC

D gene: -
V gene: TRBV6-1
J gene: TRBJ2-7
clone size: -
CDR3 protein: CASSAALAVTYEQYF
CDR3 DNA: TGTGCCAGCAGTGCTGCCCTAGCTGTCACTTACGAGCAGTACTTC

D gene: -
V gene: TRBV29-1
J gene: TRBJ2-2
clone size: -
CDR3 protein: CSVSGRGSTGELFF
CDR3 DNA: TGCAGCGTCTCGGGGAGGGGGAGCACCGGGGAGCTGTTTTTT

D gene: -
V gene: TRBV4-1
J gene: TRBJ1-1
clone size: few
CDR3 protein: CASSQWGGANTEAFF
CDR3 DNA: TGCGCCAGCAGCCAATGGGGGGGGGCGAACACTGAAGCTTTCTTT

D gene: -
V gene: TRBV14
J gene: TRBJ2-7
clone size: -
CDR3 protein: CASSQAPFGGDTYEQYF
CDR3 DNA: TGTGCCAGCAGCCAAGCCCCCTTTGGGGGAGATACCTACGAGCAGTACTTC

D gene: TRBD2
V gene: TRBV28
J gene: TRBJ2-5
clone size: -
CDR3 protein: CASSPRGSGTETQYF
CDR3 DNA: TGTGCCAGCAGCCCCCGGGGTAGCGGGACCGAGACCCAGTACTTC

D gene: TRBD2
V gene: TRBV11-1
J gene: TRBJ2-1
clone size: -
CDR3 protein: CASSLDVGDSSGSSYNEQFF
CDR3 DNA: TGTGCCAGCAGCTTAGACGTGGGGGACTCTAGCGGAAGCTCCTACAATGAGCAGTTCTTC

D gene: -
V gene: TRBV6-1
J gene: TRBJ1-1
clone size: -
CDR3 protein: CASRSTGNTEAFF
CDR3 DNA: TGTGCCAGCAGATCGACAGGGAACACTGAAGCTTTCTTT

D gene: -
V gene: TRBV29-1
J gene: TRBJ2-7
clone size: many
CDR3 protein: CSVVNLSKHYEQYF
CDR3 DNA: TGCAGCGTGGTTAACCTGAGTAAGCACTACGAGCAGTACTTC

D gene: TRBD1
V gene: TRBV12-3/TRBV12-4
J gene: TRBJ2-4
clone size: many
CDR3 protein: CASSSQGKNIQYF
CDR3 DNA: TGTGCCAGCAGTTCACAGGGGAAAAACATTCAGTACTTC